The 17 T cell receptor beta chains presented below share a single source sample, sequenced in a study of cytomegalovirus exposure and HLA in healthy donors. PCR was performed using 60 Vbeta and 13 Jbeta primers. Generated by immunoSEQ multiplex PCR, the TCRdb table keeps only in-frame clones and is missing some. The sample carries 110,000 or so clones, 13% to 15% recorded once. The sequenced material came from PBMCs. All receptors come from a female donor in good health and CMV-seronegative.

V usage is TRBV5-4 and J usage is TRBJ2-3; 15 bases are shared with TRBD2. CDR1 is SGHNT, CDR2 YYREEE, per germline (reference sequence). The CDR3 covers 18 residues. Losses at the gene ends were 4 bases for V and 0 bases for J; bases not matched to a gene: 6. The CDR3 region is CASSTQGLAGGSTDTQYF. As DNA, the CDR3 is TGTGCCAGCAGCACACAGGGACTAGCGGGAGGAAGCACAGATACGCAGTATTTT.

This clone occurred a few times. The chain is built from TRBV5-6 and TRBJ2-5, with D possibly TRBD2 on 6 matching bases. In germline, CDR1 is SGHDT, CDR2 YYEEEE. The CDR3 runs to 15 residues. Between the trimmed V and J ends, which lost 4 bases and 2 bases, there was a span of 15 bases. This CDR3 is CASSPRLARQETQYF. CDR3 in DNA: TGTGCCAGCAGCCCCAGGCTAGCGCGACAAGAGACCCAGTACTTC.

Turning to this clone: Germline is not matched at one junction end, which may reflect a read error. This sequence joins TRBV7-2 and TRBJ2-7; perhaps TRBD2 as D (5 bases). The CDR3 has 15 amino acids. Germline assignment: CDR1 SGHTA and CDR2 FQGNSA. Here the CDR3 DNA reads TGTGCCAGCAGCGTAGCCTCCGGGAACCCTGGCGAGCAGTACTTC. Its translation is CASSVASGNPGEQYF.

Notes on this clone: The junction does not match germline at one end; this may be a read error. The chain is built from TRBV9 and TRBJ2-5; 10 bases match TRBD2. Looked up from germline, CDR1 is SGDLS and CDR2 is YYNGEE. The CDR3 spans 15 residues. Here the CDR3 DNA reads TGTGCCAGCAACGTAGGGACTAGCGACGGGGAGACCCAGTACTTC. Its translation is CASNVGTSDGETQYF.

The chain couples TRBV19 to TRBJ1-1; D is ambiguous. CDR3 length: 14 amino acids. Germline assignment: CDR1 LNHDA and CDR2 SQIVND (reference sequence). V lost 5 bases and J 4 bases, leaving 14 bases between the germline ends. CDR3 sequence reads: CASSADRRGTEAFF. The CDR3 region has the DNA TGTGCCAGTAGTGCGGACCGGCGGGGCACTGAAGCTTTCTTT.

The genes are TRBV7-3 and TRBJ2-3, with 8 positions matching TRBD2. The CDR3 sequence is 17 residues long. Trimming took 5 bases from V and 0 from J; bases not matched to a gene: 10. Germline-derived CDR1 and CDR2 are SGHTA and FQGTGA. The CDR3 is CASSPYPTSGSTDTQYF. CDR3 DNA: TGTGCCAGCAGCCCATACCCTACTAGCGGTAGCACAGATACGCAGTATTTT.

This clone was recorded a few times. The CDR3 here is CASSDASSSTDTQYF. The DNA for the CDR3 is TGTGCCAGCAGTGACGCTAGCTCTAGCACAGATACGCAGTATTTT. The chain joins TRBV2 to TRBJ2-3; D might be TRBD2 (5 bases). The V end was cut by 3 bases, the J end by 0 bases, with 10 bases between. In germline, CDR1 is SNHLY, CDR2 FYNNEI. The CDR3 runs 15 residues. The full variable domain, completed using reference TRBV2 and TRBJ2-3, is EPEVTQTPSHQVTQMGQEVILRCVPISNHLYFYWYRQILGQKVEFLVSFYNNEISEKSEIFDDQFSVERPDGSNFTLKIRSTKLEDSAMYFCASSDASSSTDTQYFGPGTRLTVL.

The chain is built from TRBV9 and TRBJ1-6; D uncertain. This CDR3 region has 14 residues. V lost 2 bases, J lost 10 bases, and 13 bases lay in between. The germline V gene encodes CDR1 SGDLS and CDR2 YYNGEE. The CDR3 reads CASSVSPSRSPLHF. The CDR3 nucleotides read TGTGCCAGCAGCGTTTCGCCTAGCAGGTCACCCCTCCACTTT.

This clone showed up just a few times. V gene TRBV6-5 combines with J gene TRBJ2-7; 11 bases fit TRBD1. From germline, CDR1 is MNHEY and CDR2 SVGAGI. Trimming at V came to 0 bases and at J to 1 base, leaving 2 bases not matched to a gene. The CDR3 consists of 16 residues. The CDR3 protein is CASSYSGTGGSYEQYF. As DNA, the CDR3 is TGTGCCAGCAGTTACTCCGGGACAGGGGGATCCTACGAGCAGTACTTC.

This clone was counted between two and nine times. The CDR3 is CASTREANIQYF. CDR3 DNA sequence: TGTGCCAGCACCAGGGAGGCAAACATTCAGTACTTC. The chain uses TRBV6-6 and TRBJ2-4, with a weak D call TRBD2 (6 bases). Germline-derived CDR1 and CDR2 are MNHNY and SVGAGI (reference sequence). Deletions cut 7 bases from V and 6 bases from J, with 10 bases between. The CDR3 contains 12 residues.

The CDR3 loop reads CASSLIRGRTDTQYF. The CDR3, as DNA: TGTGCCAGCAGTTTGATTCGCGGGAGGACAGATACGCAGTATTTT. The chain joins TRBV28 to TRBJ2-3; 8 bases line up with TRBD2. The CDR3 spans 15 residues. Trimming took 3 bases from V and 3 from J; bases not matched to a gene: 5. The germline V gene has CDR1 MDHEN and CDR2 SYDVKM.

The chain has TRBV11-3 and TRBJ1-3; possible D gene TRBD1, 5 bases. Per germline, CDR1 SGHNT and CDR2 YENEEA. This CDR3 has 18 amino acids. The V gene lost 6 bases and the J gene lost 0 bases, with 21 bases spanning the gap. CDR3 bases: TGTGCCAGCAGAGATAGGGCACCCTGGAGGGGCTCTGGAAACACCATATATTTT. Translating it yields CASRDRAPWRGSGNTIYF.

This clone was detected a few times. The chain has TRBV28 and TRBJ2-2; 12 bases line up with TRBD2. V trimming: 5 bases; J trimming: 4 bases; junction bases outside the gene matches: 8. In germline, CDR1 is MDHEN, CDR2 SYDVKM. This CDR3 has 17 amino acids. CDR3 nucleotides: TGTGCCAGCAGTCCACCGGGACTAGCGGGCTCCACCGGGGAGCTGTTTTTT. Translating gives CASSPPGLAGSTGELFF.

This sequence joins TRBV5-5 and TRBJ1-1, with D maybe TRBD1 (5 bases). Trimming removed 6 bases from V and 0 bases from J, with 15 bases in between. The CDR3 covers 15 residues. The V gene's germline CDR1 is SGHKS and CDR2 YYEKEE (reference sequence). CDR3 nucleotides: TGTGCCAGCAAGACAGAACAAGCTATGAACACTGAAGCTTTCTTT. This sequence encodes CASKTEQAMNTEAFF.

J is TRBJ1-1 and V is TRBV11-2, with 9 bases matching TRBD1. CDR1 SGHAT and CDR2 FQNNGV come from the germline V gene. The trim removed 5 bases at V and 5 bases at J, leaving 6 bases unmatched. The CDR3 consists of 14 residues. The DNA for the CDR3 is TGTGCCAGCAGCCGGGGACAGGGTCGGACTGAAGCTTTCTTT. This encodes CASSRGQGRTEAFF.

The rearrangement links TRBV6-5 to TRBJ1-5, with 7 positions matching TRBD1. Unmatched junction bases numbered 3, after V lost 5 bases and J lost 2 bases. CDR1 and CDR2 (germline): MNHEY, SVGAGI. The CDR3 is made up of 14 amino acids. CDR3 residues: CASSPGQGNQPQHF. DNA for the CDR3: TGTGCCAGCAGTCCCGGACAGGGCAATCAGCCCCAGCATTTT.

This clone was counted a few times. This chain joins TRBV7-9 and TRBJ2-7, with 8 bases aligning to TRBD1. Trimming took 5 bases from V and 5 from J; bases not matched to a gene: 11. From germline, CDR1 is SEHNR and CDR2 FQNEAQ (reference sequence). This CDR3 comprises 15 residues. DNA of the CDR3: TGTGCCAGCAGCCAGGTGACAGGGGAATCCCACGAGCAGTACTTC. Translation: CASSQVTGESHEQYF.